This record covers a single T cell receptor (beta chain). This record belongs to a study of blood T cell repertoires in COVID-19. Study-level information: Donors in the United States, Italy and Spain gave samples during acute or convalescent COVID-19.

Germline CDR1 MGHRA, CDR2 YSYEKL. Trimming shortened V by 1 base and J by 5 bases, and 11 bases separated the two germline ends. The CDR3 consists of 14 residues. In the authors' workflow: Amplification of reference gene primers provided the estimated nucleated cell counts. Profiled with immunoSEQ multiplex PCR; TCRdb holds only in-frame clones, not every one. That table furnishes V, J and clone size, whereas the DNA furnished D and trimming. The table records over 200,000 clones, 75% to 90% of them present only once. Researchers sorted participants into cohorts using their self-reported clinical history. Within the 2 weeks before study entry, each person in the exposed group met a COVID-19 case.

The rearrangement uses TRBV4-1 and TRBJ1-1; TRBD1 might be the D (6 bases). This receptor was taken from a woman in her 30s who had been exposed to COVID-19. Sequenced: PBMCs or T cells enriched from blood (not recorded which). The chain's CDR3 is CASSQVGGKTEAFF. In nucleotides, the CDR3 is TGCGCCAGCAGCCAAGTAGGGGGAAAGACTGAAGCTTTCTTT.